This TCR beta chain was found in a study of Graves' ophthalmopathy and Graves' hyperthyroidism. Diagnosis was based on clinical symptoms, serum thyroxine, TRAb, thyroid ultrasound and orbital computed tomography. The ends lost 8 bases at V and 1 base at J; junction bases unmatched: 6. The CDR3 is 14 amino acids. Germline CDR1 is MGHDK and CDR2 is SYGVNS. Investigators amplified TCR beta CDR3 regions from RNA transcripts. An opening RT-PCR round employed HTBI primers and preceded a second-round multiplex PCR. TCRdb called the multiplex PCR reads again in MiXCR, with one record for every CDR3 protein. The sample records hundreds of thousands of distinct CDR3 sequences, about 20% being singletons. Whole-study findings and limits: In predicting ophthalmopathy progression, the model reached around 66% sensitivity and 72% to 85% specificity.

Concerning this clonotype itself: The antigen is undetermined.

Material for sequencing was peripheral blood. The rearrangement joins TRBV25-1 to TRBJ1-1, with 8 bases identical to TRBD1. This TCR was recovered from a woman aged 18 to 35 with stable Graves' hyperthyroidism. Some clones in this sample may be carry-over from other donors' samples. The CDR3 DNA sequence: TGTGCCAGCTGGAAGACAGGGGCGAACACTGAAGCTTTCTTT. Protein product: CASWKTGANTEAFF.